One sample yielded the 20 T cell receptor beta chains listed below, sequenced in a study of cytomegalovirus exposure and HLA in healthy donors. The PCR ran on 60 Vbeta and 13 Jbeta primers. Assay: immunoSEQ multiplex PCR; the TCRdb copy retains only in-frame clones and omits some. Of a few hundred thousand clones detected, 80% appear once; the ten largest clones hold about 0.29%. Sequencing input: PBMCs. These receptors were collected from a girl aged 2 to 10 in good health and CMV-seronegative.

In DNA, the CDR3 is TGTGCCATCAGTGCCCCGACTAGCGGGAGGATAGACACAGATACGCAGTATTTT. As protein: CAISAPTSGRIDTDTQYF. The J gene is TRBJ2-3, the V gene TRBV10-3, with 13 bases identical to TRBD2. V trimming: 4 bases; J trimming: 2 bases; junction bases outside the gene matches: 9. The CDR3 consists of 18 residues. The germline V gene has CDR1 ENHRY and CDR2 SYGVKD.

The J gene is TRBJ2-2, the V gene TRBV5-1; 11 bases map to TRBD1. This CDR3 comprises 17 residues. V lost 5 bases to trimming and J lost 4 bases; unmatched junction nucleotides: 10. Germline-derived CDR1 and CDR2 are SGHRS and YFSETQ. The CDR3 is CASRSGTGGFSTGELFF. CDR3 nucleotides: TGCGCCAGCAGATCCGGGACAGGGGGTTTTAGCACCGGGGAGCTGTTTTTT. Together with reference TRBV5-1 and TRBJ2-2, the CDR3 gives the full variable domain: KAGVTQTPRYLIKTRGQQVTLSCSPISGHRSVSWYQQTPGQGLQFLFEYFSETQRNKGNFPGRFSGRQFSNSRSEMNVSTLELGDSALYLCASRSGTGGFSTGELFFGEGSRLTVL.

The chain links TRBV27 to TRBJ2-2, with 7 bases lining up with TRBD2. The V and J ends lost 3 bases and 6 bases, in that order; junction bases with no gene match: 4. Looked up from germline, CDR1 is MNHEY and CDR2 is SMNVEV (reference sequence). The CDR3 is 14 residues long. CDR3 sequence: CASSFSRGSGELFF. CDR3 nucleotide sequence: TGTGCCAGCAGTTTTTCGCGGGGGTCCGGGGAGCTGTTTTTT.

This clone was picked up a small number of times. The genes are TRBV5-4 and TRBJ2-7; TRBD1 is a possible D gene (6 bases). V dropped 3 bases and J dropped 0 bases, with 10 bases sitting between them. The germline gives CDR1 SGHNT, CDR2 YYREEE (reference sequence). The CDR3 length is 14 residues. The CDR3, as DNA: TGTGCCAGCAGCTGGGACAAGGCCTCCTACGAGCAGTACTTC. It is translated as CASSWDKASYEQYF.

This chain links TRBV18 with TRBJ2-5; a weak D match, TRBD1 (5 bases). The germline V and J ends were trimmed by 10 bases and 4 bases, with 13 bases remaining between them. Germline V gene sequence: CDR1 KGHSH, CDR2 LQKENI. The CDR3 has 12 residues. The CDR3 DNA follows: TGTGCCAACGGCAGGGTCCGAGAGACCCAGTACTTC. Its translation: CANGRVRETQYF.

V gene TRBV2 combines with J gene TRBJ1-5, with 8 bases fitting TRBD1. This CDR3 spans 16 amino acids. Germline-derived CDR1 and CDR2 are SNHLY and FYNNEI. V shed 6 bases, J shed 2 bases, and the junction held 9 bases outside the gene matches. The chain's CDR3 is CASRPLRGHGNQPQHF. The CDR3 DNA follows: TGTGCCAGCAGACCCCTCAGGGGGCATGGCAATCAGCCCCAGCATTTT. Using reference TRBV2 and TRBJ1-5 for the parts outside the CDR3, the full variable domain is EPEVTQTPSHQVTQMGQEVILRCVPISNHLYFYWYRQILGQKVEFLVSFYNNEISEKSEIFDDQFSVERPDGSNFTLKIRSTKLEDSAMYFCASRPLRGHGNQPQHFGDGTRLSIL.

The chain carries TRBV7-9 and TRBJ1-1; D unclear. V was clipped by 4 bases and J by 1 base, with 10 bases between them. Germline V gives CDR1 SEHNR, CDR2 FQNEAQ (reference sequence). The CDR3 contains 14 residues. The CDR3 nucleotides read TGTGCCAGCAGCTCCCCGTGGGCGAACACTGAAGCTTTCTTT. Translation gives CASSSPWANTEAFF.

V is TRBV7-3 and J is TRBJ2-1, with 8 positions matching TRBD2. Germline V gene data show CDR1 as SGHTA and CDR2 as FQGTGA. V dropped 5 bases and J dropped 4; count of bases not matched to a gene: 10. This CDR3 is 16 amino acids long. The CDR3 nucleotides read TGTGCCAGCAGCCCCGCCGGGACTAGGTCTTACAATGAGCAGTTCTTC. Translated, it gives CASSPAGTRSYNEQFF.

This clone was seen a few times. The chain is built from TRBV2 and TRBJ2-1; TRBD2 is a possible D gene (5 bases). This CDR3 contains 20 residues. Germline CDR1 reads SNHLY; CDR2 reads FYNNEI. The ends were cut back, 3 bases at V and 6 bases at J, with 30 bases in the middle. The DNA for the CDR3 is TGTGCCAGCAGTGACGGCGTCGGGGTTGGAATTCCCGCCACCCGCAATGAGCAGTTCTTC. Protein product: CASSDGVGVGIPATRNEQFF.

Worth noting for this clone: At one boundary the junction diverges from the germline segment, which might be a read error. This rearrangement joins TRBV18 to TRBJ2-7; D is possibly TRBD1 (7 bases). The CDR3 totals 12 residues. Germline loops: CDR1 KGHSH, CDR2 LQKENI. CDR3 sequence: CASSPGFGGGDF. In nucleotides, the CDR3 is TGTGCCAGCTCACCGGGTTTTGGAGGGGGCGACTTC.

The table lists this clone with a few counts. The genes are TRBV5-6 and TRBJ2-6, with D perhaps matching TRBD2 (6 bases). Germline loops: CDR1 SGHDT, CDR2 YYEEEE. V was shortened by 6 bases and J by 1 base, with 11 bases between the two germline ends. The CDR3 is 15 amino acids. CDR3 coding DNA: TGTGCCAGCAACTCCCGGGGGTCTGGGGCCAACGTCCTGACTTTC. Translated: CASNSRGSGANVLTF.

The chain has TRBV7-9 and TRBJ2-5, with 12 positions matching TRBD2. This CDR3 has 16 amino acids. V was clipped by 5 bases and J by 5 bases; unmatched bases: 9. CDR1 SEHNR and CDR2 FQNEAQ come from the germline V gene (reference sequence). The CDR3 here is CASSPSGRARGETQYF. In DNA form, the CDR3 reads TGTGCCAGCAGCCCTAGCGGGAGGGCCAGAGGGGAGACCCAGTACTTC.

The chain combines TRBV10-3 with TRBJ1-6, with no clear D. With 6 bases removed from V and 6 bases from J, the gap between germline ends came to 12 bases. Germline-derived CDR1 and CDR2 are ENHRY and SYGVKD. The CDR3 consists of 14 residues. CDR3 in DNA: TGTGCCATCAGAGGTGCGGGCCTTAATTCACCCCTCCACTTT. Protein sequence: CAIRGAGLNSPLHF.

This clone has only one observation. The chain carries TRBV12-5 and TRBJ1-5; 7 bases agree with TRBD1. In germline, CDR1 is LGHNT, CDR2 FRNRAP. The V and J ends lost 0 bases and 3 bases, in that order; junction bases with no gene match: 5. CDR3 length equals 16 residues. This CDR3 is CASGLVGDSLNQPQHF. CDR3 nucleotide sequence: TGTGCTAGTGGTTTGGTAGGGGACAGCCTCAATCAGCCCCAGCATTTT. Based on the CDR3 plus reference TRBV12-5 and TRBJ1-5, the full variable domain is DARVTQTPRHKVTEMGQEVTMRCQPILGHNTVFWYRQTMMQGLELLAYFRNRAPLDDSGMPKDRFSAEMPDATLATLKIQPSEPRDSAVYFCASGLVGDSLNQPQHFGDGTRLSIL.

The genes are TRBV13 and TRBJ2-3, with D perhaps TRBD2 (7 bases). Germline V lookup: CDR1 PRHDT, CDR2 FYEKMQ (reference sequence). V lost 5 bases, J lost 1 base, and 16 bases lay in between. The CDR3 runs to 16 residues. Here the CDR3 DNA reads TGTGCCAGCAGCAATTTCGGGGGGCGGGGCACAGATACGCAGTATTTT. It translates to CASSNFGGRGTDTQYF.

CDR3 DNA: TGTGCCAGCAGCCGAGCCGGGACAGGGGACTATGGCTACACCTTC. Translated, it gives CASSRAGTGDYGYTF. The chain uses TRBV7-6 and TRBJ1-2; TRBD1 matches 10 bases. Germline assignment: CDR1 SGHVS and CDR2 FNYEAQ. The V segment lost 5 bases and the J segment 3 bases; nucleotides outside the gene matches: 6. The length of the CDR3 is 15 residues. Full variable domain (outside the CDR3, taken from reference TRBV7-6 and TRBJ1-2): GAGVSQSPRYKVTKRGQDVALRCDPISGHVSLYWYRQALGQGPEFLTYFNYEAQQDKSGLPNDRFSAERPEGSISTLTIQRTEQRDSAMYRCASSRAGTGDYGYTFGSGTRLTVV.

Comments on this clone: Other DNA variants within this sample encode the same CDR3. The V call is TRBV27, the J call TRBJ2-7, with TRBD1 matching over 7 bases. J was trimmed by 2 bases and V by 5 bases; bases with no gene match: 3. The CDR3 consists of 13 residues. Germline-derived CDR1 and CDR2 are MNHEY and SMNVEV (reference sequence). The CDR3 DNA is TGTGCCAGCAGTCCCGGGACAGCCTACGAGCAGTACTTC. Translation: CASSPGTAYEQYF.

The chain employs TRBV18 and TRBJ2-7; D perhaps matches TRBD2 (6 bases). Trimming stripped 4 bases from V and 2 bases from J, with 15 bases between. Germline V lookup: CDR1 KGHSH, CDR2 LQKENI. CDR3 length: 15 residues. DNA for the CDR3: TGTGCCAGCTCACGGGAGGTAGTTTTTACCTACGAGCAGTACTTC. Protein: CASSREVVFTYEQYF.

V is TRBV15 and J is TRBJ2-1, with 7 bases aligning to TRBD1. After removal of 0 bases from V and 5 bases from J, the junction contained 7 bases not matched to a gene. The germline gives CDR1 LNHNV, CDR2 YYDKDF (reference sequence). The CDR3 length is 16 residues. CDR3 nucleotide sequence: TGTGCCACCAGCAGAGATAGGGGACAGCGACACAATGAGCAGTTCTTC. Its translation: CATSRDRGQRHNEQFF.

The genes are TRBV30 and TRBJ1-5, with 7 bases identical to TRBD1. The CDR3 spans 13 residues. The V and J ends lost 4 bases and 4 bases, in that order; junction bases with no gene match: 4. Looked up from germline, CDR1 is GTSNPN and CDR2 is SVGIG (reference sequence). CDR3 DNA sequence: TGTGCCTGGAACAGGGGCGCGAATCAGCCCCAGCATTTT. Protein: CAWNRGANQPQHF.